The next 4 T cell receptor beta chains were all read from a single sample in a study of CD8 T cells in Susac syndrome. The RNA, about 0.45 to 1 ug, was put through reverse transcription using random hexamers. MiXCR, run by TCRdb on the immunoSEQ multiplex PCR reads, gives a single entry per CDR3 protein. The repertoire consists of 71,000 or so distinct CDR3 sequences, with 93% occurring once and the leading ten covering over 0.12%. Material: CD4+ T cells from PBMCs. These receptors all come from a human donor with Susac syndrome.

The J gene is TRBJ2-7, the V gene TRBV20-1, with D perhaps TRBD2 (6 bases). The germline CDR1 and CDR2 sequences are DFQATT and SNEGSKA (reference sequence). Trimming pared 5 bases from V and 2 bases from J, leaving 13 bases between. The CDR3 has 13 residues. CDR3 protein: CSASRGITYEQYF. CDR3 sequence (DNA): TGCAGTGCTTCACGGGGGATCACCTACGAGCAGTACTTC.

V is TRBV5-1 and J is TRBJ1-1; possible D gene TRBD1, 6 bases. V was shortened by 3 bases and J by 1 base, with 10 bases between the two germline ends. There are 14 residues in the CDR3. Per the germline V gene, CDR1 is SGHRS and CDR2 is YFSETQ. The CDR3 loop reads CASSSRQANTEAFF. In DNA form, the CDR3 reads TGCGCCAGCAGCTCACGACAGGCGAACACTGAAGCTTTCTTT.

The gene calls are TRBV28 and TRBJ2-2; D is ambiguous. CDR1 MDHEN and CDR2 SYDVKM come from the germline V gene. The CDR3 is made up of 14 amino acids. V was shortened by 2 bases and J by 2 bases, with 6 bases between the two germline ends. CDR3 DNA sequence: TGTGCCAGCAGTTTAGAGGAAAACACCGGGGAGCTGTTTTTT. Residues: CASSLEENTGELFF.

The rearrangement uses TRBV11-3 and TRBJ2-5, with D hard to call. The CDR3 covers 15 residues. Trimming pared 3 bases from V and 2 bases from J, leaving 13 bases between. Germline CDR1 is SGHNT and CDR2 is YENEEA. CDR3 nucleotides: TGTGCCAGCAGCTTGAGCCGCACGAAACAAGAGACCCAGTACTTC. This gives the protein CASSLSRTKQETQYF.